This T cell receptor (beta chain) was captured in a study of T cell responses to AZD1222 COVID-19 vaccine (dated by TCRdb to the early 2020s). For the study in its entirety: AZD1222 recipients whose second dose came at about 4 weeks and those whose second dose came at about 12 weeks were combined into one group, since spike-specific TCR depth and breadth did not differ between the two schedules. TCR sequencing was performed for 230 to 250 trial participants, of whom 200 to 220 were given two doses of AZD1222 and around 26 were given two doses of MenACWY control vaccine. Enrollment into the trials was organized by age into subgroups of 18-55, 56-69 and 70-plus years, and those subgroups contained about 150, 27 and 61 TCR-sequenced participants, respectively. On the study overall, not on this receptor specifically: The vaccine-associated CD4 TCRs covered the entire spike protein, and the dominant responses fell in regions 160-218 and 743-854. Conclusions about previously exposed vaccinees are limited, since just a handful of AZD1222 recipients were seropositive for SARS-CoV-2 at baseline. Most participants were white British and females outnumbered males, and the authors suggested that clonal diversity may have been underestimated. No day 14 peak-response samples were available, so repertoires were characterized only after the peak T cell response. A significant rise in spike-specific TCR breadth and depth was observed after two AZD1222 doses relative to day 0 and relative to MenACWY recipients. In the small 56-69-year group, the increase in depth fell short of significance, most likely because of low power. Reportedly, almost half of the unique spike-specific TCRs recognized epitopes lying outside the regions that are mutated in the B.1.351 and B.1.1.7 variants.

From the cysteine through the phenylalanine, the CDR3 covers 13 amino acids. The read is trimmed to its CDR3 DNA, 39 bases read in frame from base 1. Reading the germline V gene (reference sequence) gives CDR1 LNHDA and CDR2 SQIVND. V is shortened by 5 bases, J by 9 bases, and the region joining them spans 17 bases. The CDR3 regions of human TCRbeta chains were analyzed by immunosequencing. On the authors' methods: TCRs in the repertoires were compared against a reference library of SARS-CoV-2-specific TCRs that had been generated with the MIRA antigen-specificity platform. Breadth was defined as the fraction of unique TCRs that were SARS-CoV-2-associated. Depth was defined as the fraction of total T cells that were SARS-CoV-2-associated. Each spike-specific TCR was assigned to its reactive spike region and to a CD4 or CD8 class using the MIRA data. Log10-transformed breadth and depth values were compared by one-way ANOVA with Sidak's multiple comparisons tests. TCRdb re-hosts the immuneACCESS table, in-frame sequences only. Its copies lack some clones; in the studies checked, an unresolved V gene accounts for under half of them, and the cause for the rest is not known. V, J and clone size are taken as reported in that table, and D and trimming were inferred from the DNA itself. A total of 92,000 or so clones appear in this sample, roughly nine tenths of them only once. Roughly 1.5% of the sample lies in the top ten.

As concerns this clone: Its specific antigen is unknown. Base qualities are missing; no much larger clone stands one base away.

The time point label here, explained by the study, means: baseline before first vaccination. Samples from vaccinated people were obtained from the UK trials COV001 and COV002, which included a single-blind randomized controlled phase 2/3 trial of AZD1222 (ChAdOx1 nCoV-19) in healthy adults. For TCRbeta chain sequencing, PBMC samples were collected from trial participants at day 0 and at day 28 after the second dose. The sample was peripheral blood, taken on day 0 of AZD1222 vaccination. This chain is built from TRBV19 and TRBJ2-7; matching of 5 bases hints at TRBD2 as the D gene. This sequence was found in an adult in good health. At the DNA level, the sequence is TGTGCCAGTAGTCCCCAGACGGACTCTGGGCAGTACTTC. It encodes CASSPQTDSGQYF.